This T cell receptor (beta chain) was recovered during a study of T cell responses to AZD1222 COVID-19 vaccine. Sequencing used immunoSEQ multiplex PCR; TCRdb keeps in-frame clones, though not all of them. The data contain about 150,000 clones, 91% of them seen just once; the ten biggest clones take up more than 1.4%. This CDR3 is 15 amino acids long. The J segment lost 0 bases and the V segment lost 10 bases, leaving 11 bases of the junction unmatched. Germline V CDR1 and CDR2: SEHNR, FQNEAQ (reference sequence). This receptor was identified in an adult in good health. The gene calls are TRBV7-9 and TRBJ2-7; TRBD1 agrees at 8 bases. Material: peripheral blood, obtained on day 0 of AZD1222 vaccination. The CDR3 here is CATTGGQDSSYEQYF. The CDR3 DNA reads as TGTGCCACCACAGGGGGACAGGATAGCTCCTACGAGCAGTACTTC.